These T cell receptor beta chains were read from a single sample in a study of shared clonotypes between healthy human individuals. Sequencing used immunoSEQ multiplex PCR; TCRdb keeps in-frame clones, though not all of them. This table holds about 1.1 million clones, around three quarters found once. The sample was memory CD4+ T cells from PBMCs. Receptor source: a man aged 18 to 35 in good health. Some clones in this sample may be carry-over from other donors' samples. The CDR3 runs from the conserved cysteine through the conserved F or W. The D gene is left open where the match is weak. The size of a clone is reported for some rows only, either as once, few or many, or as a class for expanded clones.

V	D	size	J	CDR3	DNA
TRBV27	.	.	TRBJ2-7	CASSFVTEGGYEQYF	TGTGCCAGCAGTTTCGTAACAGAAGGGGGGTACGAGCAGTACTTC
TRBV18	.	.	TRBJ1-2	CASSPVDSHTYLSNYGYTF	TGTGCCAGCTCACCTGTTGACAGCCATACTTACCTCTCTAACTATGGCTACACCTTC
TRBV10-3	.	once	TRBJ1-5	CAISEGGHSNQPQHF	TGTGCCATCAGTGAAGGGGGGCATAGCAATCAGCCCCAGCATTTT
TRBV7-9	TRBD1	.	TRBJ2-2	CASSSRRTGELVGGLFF	TGTGCCAGCAGCTCCCGTCGGACAGGGGAACTAGTTGGGGGGCTGTTTTTT
TRBV27	.	.	TRBJ2-7	CASSLSIGTYEQYF	TGTGCCAGCAGTTTATCGATAGGGACCTACGAGCAGTACTTC
TRBV5-4	TRBD1	.	TRBJ1-1	CASSFPGQGLTEAFF	TGTGCCAGCAGCTTTCCGGGACAGGGACTCACTGAAGCTTTCTTT
TRBV28	TRBD2	few	TRBJ2-7	CASSLFTGRSYEQYF	TGTGCCAGCAGTTTATTCACCGGGAGGAGCTACGAGCAGTACTTC
TRBV28	TRBD1	.	TRBJ1-2	CASSSQGARGYTF	TGTGCCAGCAGTTCTCAGGGGGCGCGAGGCTACACCTTC
TRBV6-1	TRBD1	.	TRBJ1-2	CASSEARDSVYGYTF	TGTGCCAGCAGTGAAGCCAGGGACAGCGTATATGGCTACACCTTC
TRBV2	.	.	TRBJ1-2	CASPRENYGYTF	TGTGCCAGCCCTCGGGAAAACTATGGCTACACCTTC
TRBV5-4	.	.	TRBJ1-1	CASSSYIGRNTEAFF	TGTGCCAGCAGCTCATACATCGGCCGGAACACTGAAGCTTTCTTT
TRBV6-5	TRBD1	.	TRBJ2-6	CASVGRGTGANVLTF	TGTGCCAGCGTGGGCAGGGGGACCGGGGCCAACGTCCTGACTTTC
TRBV7-8	TRBD2	.	TRBJ2-5	CASSDPGGTQETQYF	TGTGCCAGCAGCGACCCCGGGGGGACGCAAGAGACCCAGTACTTC
TRBV28	.	.	TRBJ2-1	CATVDGMPYNEQFF	TGTGCCACCGTAGACGGGATGCCCTACAATGAGCAGTTCTTC
TRBV5-1	.	.	TRBJ2-7	CASRSSGDGYEQYF	TGCGCCAGCAGGAGTTCAGGGGACGGCTACGAGCAGTACTTC
TRBV28	.	.	TRBJ1-4	CASSSTAVNEKLFF	TGTGCCAGCAGTTCGACAGCGGTTAATGAAAAACTGTTTTTT
TRBV7-8	TRBD2	.	TRBJ2-1	CASSFRAGAPPGEQFF	TGTGCCAGCAGCTTTCGAGCGGGAGCCCCGCCGGGGGAGCAGTTCTTC
TRBV7-2	TRBD2	.	TRBJ2-3	CASSLYAGAGDTQYF	TGTGCCAGCAGCTTATATGCGGGAGCAGGAGATACGCAGTATTTT
TRBV9	.	.	TRBJ2-1	CASSPRRGGQGSNEQFF	TGTGCCAGCAGCCCTCGGCGGGGGGGACAGGGGAGCAATGAGCAGTTCTTC
TRBV2	.	many	TRBJ2-6	CASSEWGSGANVLTF	TGTGCCAGCAGTGAATGGGGGTCTGGGGCCAACGTCCTGACTTTC
TRBV5-4	TRBD1	.	TRBJ2-7	CASSPRDRVYEQYF	TGTGCCAGCAGCCCCCGGGACAGGGTCTACGAGCAGTACTTC
TRBV10-3	.	.	TRBJ2-7	CAISEQRYEQYF	TGTGCCATCAGTGAACAGCGCTACGAGCAGTACTTC
TRBV9	.	.	TRBJ2-7	CASSALGAYEQYF	TGTGCCAGCAGCGCTCTTGGGGCCTACGAGCAGTACTTC
TRBV5-4	TRBD1	.	TRBJ2-7	CASSLAGTGSHEQYF	TGTGCCAGCAGCCTCGCCGGGACAGGGTCCCACGAGCAGTACTTC
TRBV7-9	.	.	TRBJ1-2	CASSSVIYGYTF	TGTGCCAGCAGCTCCGTCATCTATGGCTACACCTTC
TRBV5-1	.	.	TRBJ2-7	CASSLASFYEQYF	TGCGCCAGCAGCTTGGCTTCCTTCTACGAGCAGTACTTC
TRBV7-2	.	.	TRBJ2-7	CASSFFGQGGEQYF	TGTGCCAGCAGCTTTTTCGGGCAGGGGGGAGAGCAGTACTTC
TRBV30	.	.	TRBJ2-7	CAWSVRSSRSYEQYF	TGTGCCTGGAGTGTACGGTCTAGTCGCTCCTACGAGCAGTACTTC
TRBV10-3	.	.	TRBJ1-2	CAISRQAANYGYTF	TGTGCCATCAGCCGACAGGCAGCTAACTATGGCTACACCTTC
TRBV18	TRBD1	.	TRBJ2-5	CASSPDAGGQETQYF	TGTGCCAGCTCACCGGATGCAGGGGGCCAAGAGACCCAGTACTTC
TRBV10-2	.	.	TRBJ2-3	CVTRDAQRGTDTQYF	TGCGTCACCAGGGATGCGCAGCGGGGCACAGATACGCAGTATTTT
TRBV2	.	.	TRBJ2-7	CASRESSDEQYF	TGTGCCAGCAGGGAGTCCAGCGACGAGCAGTACTTC
TRBV28	.	.	TRBJ2-1	CASRGIEGRSGGEQFF	TGTGCCAGTAGGGGGATTGAAGGACGTTCGGGCGGTGAGCAGTTCTTC
TRBV5-1	.	.	TRBJ2-5	CASSSNTGTGEETQYF	TGCGCCAGCAGCTCCAACACCGGGACGGGGGAAGAGACCCAGTACTTC
TRBV7-9	.	.	TRBJ2-3	CASSLTRLAASTDTQYF	TGTGCCAGCAGCCTGACTAGACTCGCCGCTAGCACAGATACGCAGTATTTT
TRBV30	.	.	TRBJ2-7	CAWSVGGPESYEQYF	TGTGCCTGGAGTGTTGGGGGGCCTGAATCCTACGAGCAGTACTTC
TRBV7-9	.	many	TRBJ2-5	CASSLGRRWETQYF	TGTGCCAGCAGCTTAGGGAGGCGGTGGGAGACCCAGTACTTC
TRBV6-1	.	.	TRBJ1-4	CASSEASWGEKLFF	TGTGCCAGCAGTGAAGCCTCTTGGGGTGAAAAACTGTTTTTT
TRBV11-3	TRBD1	.	TRBJ2-2	CASSPQTGRNTGELFF	TGTGCCAGCAGCCCCCAGACAGGGAGGAACACCGGGGAGCTGTTTTTT
TRBV20-1	.	.	TRBJ2-7	CSAPTTYEQYF	TGCAGTGCTCCGACCACTTACGAGCAGTACTTC
TRBV5-1	.	.	TRBJ2-3	CASSLQGAAADTQYF	TGCGCCAGCAGCTTACAGGGAGCTGCCGCAGATACGCAGTATTTT
TRBV7-3	.	.	TRBJ2-2	CASSLGPPMSPGELFF	TGTGCCAGCAGCTTAGGGCCCCCAATGTCACCCGGGGAGCTGTTTTTT
TRBV5-1	.	.	TRBJ1-3	CASSSGGRGAGNTIYF	TGCGCCAGCAGCTCCGGCGGGCGTGGTGCTGGAAACACCATATATTTT
TRBV7-3	.	.	TRBJ2-1	CASSWDTTTDQFF	TGTGCCAGCAGCTGGGACACAACGACGGATCAGTTCTTC
TRBV4-2	TRBD1	.	TRBJ1-2	CASSQGGQSDYGYTF	TGTGCCAGCAGCCAAGGGGGACAGTCAGACTATGGCTACACCTTC
TRBV30	TRBD2	.	TRBJ2-3	CAWSYSGRRGDTQYF	TGTGCCTGGAGTTATAGCGGGAGGAGAGGAGATACGCAGTATTTT
TRBV28	.	.	TRBJ2-7	CASSGLDEQYF	TGTGCCAGCAGTGGGTTGGACGAGCAGTACTTC
TRBV7-2	.	.	TRBJ2-5	CASSLGWASGETQYF	TGTGCCAGCAGCTTAGGGTGGGCTAGTGGAGAGACCCAGTACTTC